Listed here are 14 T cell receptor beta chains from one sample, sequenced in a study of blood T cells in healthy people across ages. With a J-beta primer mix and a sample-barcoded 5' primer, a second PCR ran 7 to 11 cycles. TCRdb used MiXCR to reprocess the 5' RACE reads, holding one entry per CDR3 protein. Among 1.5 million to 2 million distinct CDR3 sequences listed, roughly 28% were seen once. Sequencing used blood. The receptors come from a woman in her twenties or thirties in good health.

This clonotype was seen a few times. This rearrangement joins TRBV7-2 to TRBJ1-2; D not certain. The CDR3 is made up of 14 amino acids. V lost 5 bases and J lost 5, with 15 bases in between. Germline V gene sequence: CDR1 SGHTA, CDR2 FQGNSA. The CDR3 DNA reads TGTGCCAGCAGCCGCGCCACACGGCAGTATGGCTACACCTTC. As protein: CASSRATRQYGYTF.

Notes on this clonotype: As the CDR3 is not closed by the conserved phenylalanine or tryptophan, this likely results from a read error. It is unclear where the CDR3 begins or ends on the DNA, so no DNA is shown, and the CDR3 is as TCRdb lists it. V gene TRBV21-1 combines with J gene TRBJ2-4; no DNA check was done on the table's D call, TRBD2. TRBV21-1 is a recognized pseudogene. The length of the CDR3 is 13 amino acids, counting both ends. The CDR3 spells CASSAGRNVEQYV.

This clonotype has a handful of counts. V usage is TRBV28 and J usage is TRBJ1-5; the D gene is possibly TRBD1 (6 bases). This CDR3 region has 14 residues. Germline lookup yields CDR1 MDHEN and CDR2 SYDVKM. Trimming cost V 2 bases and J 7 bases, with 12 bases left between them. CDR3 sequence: CASSLRRGFQPQHF. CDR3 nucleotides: TGTGCCAGCAGTTTACGGAGGGGGTTCCAGCCCCAGCATTTT. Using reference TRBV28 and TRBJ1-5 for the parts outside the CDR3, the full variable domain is DVKVTQSSRYLVKRTGEKVFLECVQDMDHENMFWYRQDPGLGLRLIYFSYDVKMKEKGDIPEGYSVSREKKERFSLILESASTNQTSMYLCASSLRRGFQPQHFGDGTRLSIL.

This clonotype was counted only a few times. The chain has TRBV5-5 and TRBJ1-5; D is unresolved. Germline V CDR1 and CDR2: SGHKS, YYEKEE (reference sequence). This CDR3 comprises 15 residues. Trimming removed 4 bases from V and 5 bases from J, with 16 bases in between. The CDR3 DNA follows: TGTGCCAGCAGCCCGCGGACCCCAAGTGATCAGCCCCAGCATTTT. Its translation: CASSPRTPSDQPQHF.

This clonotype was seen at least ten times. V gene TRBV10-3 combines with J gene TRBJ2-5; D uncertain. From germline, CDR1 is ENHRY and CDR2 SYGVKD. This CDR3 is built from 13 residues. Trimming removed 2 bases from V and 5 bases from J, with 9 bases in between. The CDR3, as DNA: TGTGCCATCAGTGAGGGGGTCTCGGAGACCCAGTACTTC. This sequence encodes CAISEGVSETQYF.

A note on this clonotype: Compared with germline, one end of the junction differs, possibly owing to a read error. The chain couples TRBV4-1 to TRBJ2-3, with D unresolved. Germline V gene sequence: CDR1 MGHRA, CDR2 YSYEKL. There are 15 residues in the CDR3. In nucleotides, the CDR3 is TGCGCCGGCAGCCAGCTGACTGGCTACACAGATACGCAGTATTTT. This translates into CAGSQLTGYTDTQYF.

CDR3 in amino acids: CSANRERTIYF. DNA for the CDR3: TGCAGTGCGAACAGGGAACGCACCATATATTTT. V usage is TRBV20-1 and J usage is TRBJ1-3, with D tentatively TRBD1 (6 bases). The V gene lost 6 bases and the J gene lost 9 bases, with 12 bases spanning the gap. CDR3 length: 11 amino acids. Germline CDR1 and CDR2: DFQATT and SNEGSKA (reference sequence).

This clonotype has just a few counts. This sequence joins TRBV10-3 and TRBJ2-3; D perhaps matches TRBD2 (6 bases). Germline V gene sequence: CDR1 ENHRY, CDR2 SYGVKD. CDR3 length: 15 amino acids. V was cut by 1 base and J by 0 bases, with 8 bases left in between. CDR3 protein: CAISEFSGSTDTQYF. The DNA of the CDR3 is TGTGCCATCAGTGAGTTTAGCGGTAGCACAGATACGCAGTATTTT.

CDR3 loop: CASSTGLTEAYGYTF. Here the CDR3 DNA reads TGTGCCAGCAGCACGGGCTTGACAGAAGCGTATGGCTACACCTTC. J is TRBJ1-2 and V is TRBV7-9, with D perhaps TRBD1 (5 bases). V was clipped by 5 bases and J by 5 bases, with 18 bases between them. The germline V gene encodes CDR1 SEHNR and CDR2 FQNEAQ (reference sequence). The CDR3 extends over 15 amino acids.

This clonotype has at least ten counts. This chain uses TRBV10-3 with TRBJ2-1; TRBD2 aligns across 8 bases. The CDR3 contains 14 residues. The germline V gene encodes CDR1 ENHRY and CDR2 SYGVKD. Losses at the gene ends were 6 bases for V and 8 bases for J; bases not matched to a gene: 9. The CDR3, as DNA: TGTGCCATCAGCGACACGGGGGGGTCGGATGAGCAGTTCTTC. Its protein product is CAISDTGGSDEQFF.

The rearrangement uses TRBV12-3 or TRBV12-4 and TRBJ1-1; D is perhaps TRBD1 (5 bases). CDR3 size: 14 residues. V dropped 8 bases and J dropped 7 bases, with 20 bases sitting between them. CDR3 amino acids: CASSPDAGWGEAFF. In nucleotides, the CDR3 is TGTGCCAGCTCTCCTGATGCAGGGTGGGGTGAAGCTTTCTTT.

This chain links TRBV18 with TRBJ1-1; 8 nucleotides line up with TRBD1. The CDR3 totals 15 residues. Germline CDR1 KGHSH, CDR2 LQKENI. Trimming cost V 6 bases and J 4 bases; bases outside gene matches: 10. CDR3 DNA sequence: TGTGCCAGCTCCCAACTTGGACAGGGTACCACTGAAGCTTTCTTT. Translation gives CASSQLGQGTTEAFF.

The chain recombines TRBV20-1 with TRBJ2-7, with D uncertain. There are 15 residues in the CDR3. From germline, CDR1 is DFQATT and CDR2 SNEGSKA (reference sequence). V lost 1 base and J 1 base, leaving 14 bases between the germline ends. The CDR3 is CSARGPDRISYEQYF. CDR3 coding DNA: TGCAGTGCTAGAGGCCCGGATCGGATATCCTACGAGCAGTACTTC.

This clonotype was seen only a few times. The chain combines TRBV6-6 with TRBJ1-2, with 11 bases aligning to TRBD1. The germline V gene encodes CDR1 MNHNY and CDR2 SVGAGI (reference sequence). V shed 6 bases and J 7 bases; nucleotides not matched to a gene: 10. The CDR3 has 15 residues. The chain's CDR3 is CASSATDRGPGGYTF. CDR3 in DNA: TGTGCCAGCAGCGCTACGGACAGGGGGCCTGGTGGCTACACCTTC.